These 24 T cell receptor beta chains came from one sample sequenced in a study of shared clonotypes between healthy human individuals. Produced via immunoSEQ multiplex PCR; TCRdb's table is partial and in-frame only. Of almost 750,000 clones in the sample, approximately 77% were seen once. Sample: memory CD4+ T cells sorted from blood. Subset specified: CD45RA-negative fraction. These receptors were collected from a woman younger than 45 in good health.

The J gene is TRBJ2-7, the V gene TRBV28; D not certain. Germline V gene sequence: CDR1 MDHEN, CDR2 SYDVKM. The V gene lost 7 bases and the J gene lost 2 bases, with 15 bases spanning the gap. The CDR3 consists of 14 residues. As DNA, the CDR3 is TGTGCCAGCAACGCCCCGCCGATAACCTACGAGCAGTACTTC. This encodes CASNAPPITYEQYF.

The V gene is TRBV6-6, the J gene TRBJ2-7; 11 nucleotides line up with TRBD1. CDR1 MNHNY and CDR2 SVGAGI come from the germline V gene (reference sequence). V was pared by 2 bases and J by 2 bases, with 5 bases of the junction left unmatched. The CDR3 extends over 16 amino acids. CDR3 sequence reads: CASSYEGGQGAYEQYF. CDR3 nucleotides: TGTGCCAGCAGTTACGAGGGGGGACAGGGGGCCTACGAGCAGTACTTC.

The rearrangement joins TRBV18 to TRBJ2-2, with D unclear. Trimming left V 2 bases short and J 1 base short, with 8 bases between. This CDR3 region has 15 residues. Germline CDR1 reads KGHSH; CDR2 reads LQKENI. The CDR3 region is CASSPKTRNTGELFF. The CDR3 nucleotides read TGTGCCAGCTCACCAAAGACCAGGAACACCGGGGAGCTGTTTTTT.

This sequence joins TRBV7-9 and TRBJ2-7, with TRBD2 matching 7 bases. Germline CDR1 is SEHNR and CDR2 is FQNEAQ (reference sequence). The CDR3 length is 16 residues. Trimming at V came to 4 bases and at J to 2 bases, leaving 11 bases not matched to a gene. The CDR3 is CASSSGSWGGTYEQYF. The CDR3, as DNA: TGTGCCAGCAGCTCAGGCTCCTGGGGGGGAACCTACGAGCAGTACTTC.

V usage is TRBV2 and J usage is TRBJ1-4, with D unresolved. This CDR3 has 15 amino acids. Per the germline V gene, CDR1 is SNHLY and CDR2 is FYNNEI. V lost 8 bases and J lost 4, with 17 bases in between. In nucleotides, the CDR3 is TGTGCCAGCGGACCTAGACGGAGTTTTAATGAAAAACTGTTTTTT. The encoded protein is CASGPRRSFNEKLFF.

This chain uses TRBV7-3 with TRBJ2-1; D remains unclear. Germline V gene data show CDR1 as SGHTA and CDR2 as FQGTGA. The V end was cut by 4 bases, the J end by 0 bases, with 10 bases between. CDR3 length: 15 amino acids. The CDR3 spells CASSYDSNSYNEQFF. In DNA, the CDR3 is TGTGCCAGCAGCTACGACTCGAACTCCTACAATGAGCAGTTCTTC. Looking up the rest from reference TRBV7-3 and TRBJ2-1 gives the full variable domain: GAGVSQTPSNKVTEKGKYVELRCDPISGHTALYWYRQSLGQGPEFLIYFQGTGAADDSGLPNDRFFAVRPEGSVSTLKIQRTERGDSAVYLCASSYDSNSYNEQFFGPGTRLTVL.

Details on this clone: Sequence at one end of the junction differs from germline and may be a read error. This rearrangement joins TRBV2 to TRBJ2-3; 7 nucleotides align to TRBD2. This CDR3 has 17 amino acids. Germline CDR1 and CDR2: SNHLY and FYNNEI. The CDR3 DNA reads TGCGCCAGCAGTGAATCTGAGGCCGCCGGTTTGCGGGAGAAGCCGTATTTT. Its protein is CASSESEAAGLREKPYF.

The chain links TRBV19 to TRBJ1-3, with D unresolved. This CDR3 comprises 16 residues. CDR1 is LNHDA, CDR2 SQIVND, per germline (reference sequence). V dropped 6 bases and J dropped 0 bases, with 15 bases sitting between them. The CDR3, as DNA: TGTGCCAGTAGCAACCTCAAGACGGACTCTGGAAACACCATATATTTT. Encoded protein: CASSNLKTDSGNTIYF.

V usage is TRBV5-8 and J usage is TRBJ2-2, with 8 bases matching TRBD1. The germline gives CDR1 SGHTS, CDR2 YDEGEE. V was clipped by 4 bases and J by 4 bases; unmatched bases: 6. There are 15 residues in the CDR3. The CDR3 region is CASSTRTGITGELFF. The CDR3 DNA is TGTGCCAGCAGCACCCGGACAGGGATCACCGGGGAGCTGTTTTTT. Drawing the rest from reference TRBV5-8 and TRBJ2-2, the complete variable domain is EAGVTQSPTHLIKTRGQQATLRCSPISGHTSVYWYQQALGLGLQFLLWYDEGEERNRGNFPPRFSGRQFPNYSSELNVNALELEDSALYLCASSTRTGITGELFFGEGSRLTVL.

The chain combines TRBV6-1 with TRBJ2-7, with D maybe TRBD2 (5 bases). The germline V gene has CDR1 MNHNS and CDR2 SASEGT. V lost 5 bases and J lost 7, with 12 bases in between. The CDR3 loop spans 12 amino acids. CDR3 sequence (DNA): TGTGCCAGCAGTACGAGGGTTGGGGAGCAGTACTTC. Translating gives CASSTRVGEQYF.

The chain is built from TRBV27 and TRBJ1-3; D is perhaps TRBD1 (6 bases). Germline CDR1 MNHEY, CDR2 SMNVEV (reference sequence). The CDR3 covers 15 residues. The ends were cut back, 6 bases at V and 0 bases at J, with 12 bases in the middle. CDR3 DNA sequence: TGTGCCAGCAGCCCAAGGGGGTACTCTGGAAACACCATATATTTT. This gives the protein CASSPRGYSGNTIYF.

DNA of the CDR3: TGTGCCAGCTCACCCGTAGTCCCGAACACCGGGGAGCTGTTTTTT. Translating gives CASSPVVPNTGELFF. The chain is built from TRBV18 and TRBJ2-2; D call uncertain. This CDR3 has 15 amino acids. The V gene lost 3 bases and the J gene lost 0 bases, with 8 bases spanning the gap. CDR1 is KGHSH, CDR2 LQKENI, per germline.

The CDR3 loop is CASSLGGRSETQYF. In DNA form, the CDR3 reads TGCGCCAGCAGCTTGGGGGGTCGGTCGGAGACCCAGTACTTC. The chain combines TRBV5-1 with TRBJ2-5; D remains ambiguous. Trimming removed 0 bases from V and 5 bases from J, with 11 bases in between. CDR1 and CDR2 from the germline V gene are SGHRS and YFSETQ. CDR3 length: 14 amino acids. The full variable domain, in which reference TRBV5-1 and TRBJ2-5 provide the parts outside the CDR3, is KAGVTQTPRYLIKTRGQQVTLSCSPISGHRSVSWYQQTPGQGLQFLFEYFSETQRNKGNFPGRFSGRQFSNSRSEMNVSTLELGDSALYLCASSLGGRSETQYFGPGTRLLVL.

The V and J genes are TRBV10-2 and TRBJ2-3; no definite D call. CDR1 is WSHSY, CDR2 SAAADI, per germline. Trimming removed 3 bases from V and 2 bases from J, with 3 bases in between. The CDR3 totals 12 residues. The CDR3 sequence is CASSDFTDTQYF. The CDR3 coding sequence is TGCGCCAGCAGTGACTTCACAGATACGCAGTATTTT.

This chain links TRBV10-3 with TRBJ2-6; D unresolved. This CDR3 region has 14 residues. V lost 8 bases and J lost 4, with 12 bases in between. Germline values: CDR1 ENHRY, CDR2 SYGVKD. The CDR3 sequence is CAIGVSEGANVLTF. CDR3 nucleotide sequence: TGTGCCATCGGAGTTTCAGAGGGGGCCAACGTCCTGACTTTC.

V gene TRBV2 combines with J gene TRBJ1-5; 7 bases agree with TRBD1. The V and J ends lost 7 bases and 6 bases, in that order; junction bases with no gene match: 9. Germline assignment: CDR1 SNHLY and CDR2 FYNNEI. The CDR3 is made up of 14 amino acids. CDR3 coding DNA: TGTGCCAGCATGACAGGGTATGATGGTCAGCCCCAGCATTTT. Translating gives CASMTGYDGQPQHF. The full variable domain, rest sourced from reference TRBV2 and TRBJ1-5, is EPEVTQTPSHQVTQMGQEVILRCVPISNHLYFYWYRQILGQKVEFLVSFYNNEISEKSEIFDDQFSVERPDGSNFTLKIRSTKLEDSAMYFCASMTGYDGQPQHFGDGTRLSIL.

The V and J genes are TRBV6-6 and TRBJ1-5; 7 bases align to TRBD1. Germline CDR1 and CDR2: MNHNY and SVGAGI (reference sequence). V lost 6 bases and J lost 0; bases outside the gene matches: 5. The CDR3 contains 15 residues. CDR3 DNA sequence: TGTGCCAGCAGAAAGGGACAGTATAGCAATCAGCCCCAGCATTTT. It codes for CASRKGQYSNQPQHF.

The sample holds a few counts of this clone. This chain uses TRBV11-2 with TRBJ2-3; 9 bases agree with TRBD2. The V gene end was trimmed by 6 bases and the J gene end by 4 bases; junction bases not matched to a gene: 8. From germline, CDR1 is SGHAT and CDR2 FQNNGV. CDR3 length: 15 amino acids. CDR3 residues: CASSTFSGRADTQYF. CDR3 bases: TGTGCCAGCAGTACTTTTAGCGGGAGAGCAGATACGCAGTATTTT.

This sequence joins TRBV18 and TRBJ2-1; the D gene is possibly TRBD1 (5 bases). This CDR3 is built from 17 residues. The germline V and J ends were trimmed by 4 bases and 5 bases, with 21 bases remaining between them. Germline V gives CDR1 KGHSH, CDR2 LQKENI. The CDR3 sequence: CASSLTPTTKGNNEQFF. The CDR3 coding sequence is TGTGCCAGCTCACTAACACCAACCACGAAGGGGAACAATGAGCAGTTCTTC.

This chain joins TRBV5-4 and TRBJ2-7, with 8 nucleotides matching TRBD2. Trimming took 4 bases from V and 1 from J; bases not matched to a gene: 4. The CDR3 spans 14 residues. Per germline, CDR1 SGHNT and CDR2 YYREEE (reference sequence). DNA for the CDR3: TGTGCCAGCAGCGGTCCTAGCGGGTCCTACGAGCAGTACTTC. As protein: CASSGPSGSYEQYF.

This clone came up a few times. The V gene is TRBV30, the J gene TRBJ2-3, with D unclear. This CDR3 spans 15 amino acids. CDR1 is GTSNPN and CDR2 is SVGIG in the germline V gene (reference sequence). Trimming removed 1 base from V and 2 bases from J, with 13 bases in between. CDR3: CAWSGAETYTDTQYF. Written as DNA, the CDR3 is TGTGCCTGGAGTGGGGCAGAGACTTACACAGATACGCAGTATTTT. Full variable domain (rest looked up from reference TRBV30 and TRBJ2-3): SQTIHQWPATLVQPVGSPLSLECTVEGTSNPNLYWYRQAAGRGLQLLFYSVGIGQISSEVPQNLSASRPQDRQFILSSKKLLLSDSGFYLCAWSGAETYTDTQYFGPGTRLTVL.

The table lists this clone with many counts. The likely explanation is a read error, given a far larger clone one base away. V gene TRBV25-1 combines with J gene TRBJ2-2; 10 bases align to TRBD1. Germline CDR1 MGHDK, CDR2 SYGVNS. V trimming: 6 bases; J trimming: 3 bases; junction bases outside the gene matches: 1. The CDR3 totals 14 residues. The DNA of the CDR3 is TGTGCCAGCAGAGGACAGGGGGACACCGGGGAGCTGTTTTTT. Amino acid sequence: CASRGQGDTGELFF.

CDR3 sequence: CASSIGLAGRINEKLFF. The DNA of the CDR3 is TGTGCCAGTAGTATTGGGCTCGCGGGACGGATTAATGAAAAACTGTTTTTT. J is TRBJ1-4 and V is TRBV19, with D perhaps TRBD1 (5 bases). The ends were cut back, 3 bases at V and 4 bases at J, with 18 bases in the middle. This CDR3 has 17 amino acids. Germline V gene lookup returns CDR1 LNHDA and CDR2 SQIVND (reference sequence).

The genes are TRBV7-9 and TRBJ1-4, with D maybe TRBD1 (6 bases). CDR3 size: 15 residues. V lost 3 bases and J lost 5, with 13 bases in between. CDR1 is SEHNR and CDR2 is FQNEAQ in the germline V gene (reference sequence). The CDR3 DNA reads as TGTGCCAGCAGCTTTTTTCCCACAGGGAATGAAAAACTGTTTTTT. Translating it yields CASSFFPTGNEKLFF.